This T cell receptor (beta chain) stems from a study of shared clonotypes between healthy human individuals. The study's findings and limits: Clonotype sharing levels among donors were expected to vary with sequencing depth. In general, naive subsets displayed greater estimated richness than memory subsets did. Limited genetic and exposure-history diversity came from having few donors.

With regard to this clone: Its specificity is unknown.

The naive CD8 subset, CD45RO-negative cells positively selected for CCR7, excluded terminally differentiated effector memory CD45RA+ cells. Replicate PCRs run on sorted subsets employed approximately 0.2 ug DNA, approximately 30,000 T cell genomes. Clones were read by immunoSEQ multiplex PCR, and TCRdb kept only the in-frame ones, dropping some. The sample records nearly 2 million clones, about 95% being singletons. CDR1 PRHDT and CDR2 FYEKMQ come from the germline V gene (reference sequence). The CDR3 consists of 15 residues. V lost 1 base and J lost 6, with 15 bases in between. The TCR comes from a man aged 18 to 29 in good health. The V and J genes are TRBV13 and TRBJ1-1; D not certain. Input material: naive CD8+ T cells sorted from blood. CDR3 in DNA: TGTGCCAGCAGCTTAGAGCCCTCCCAAGGCGCTGAAGCTTTCTTT. This sequence encodes CASSLEPSQGAEAFF.